Included here is one TCR beta chain sequence, with context. The protocol was immunoSEQ multiplex PCR, while the TCRdb copy is restricted to in-frame clones and leaves out a portion. The sample lists 220,000 or so clones, about 90% seen once, with roughly 0.95% in the top ten. The sample originates from a study of blood T cell repertoires in COVID-19. Background on the study: Some COVID-19 samples were acute and others convalescent; all came from the United States, Italy and Spain. Nucleic acid was either cDNA or gDNA, and it came from T cells, B-cell-depleted T cells, or PBMCs.

Clinical histories supplied by participants themselves formed the basis of cohort assignment. This clonotype was sampled from a man over 45 who had been exposed to COVID-19. Sequencing was carried out using PBMCs or T cells enriched from blood (not recorded which).

The CDR3 is CATSDPGGENYGYTF. Written as DNA, the CDR3 is TGTGCCACCAGTGATCCGGGCGGGGAGAACTATGGCTACACCTTC. The J gene is TRBJ1-2, the V gene TRBV24-1; D gene uncertain. The CDR3 has 15 residues. CDR1 and CDR2 from the germline V gene are KGHDR and SFDVKD. V was cut by 3 bases and J by 2 bases, with 12 bases left in between.